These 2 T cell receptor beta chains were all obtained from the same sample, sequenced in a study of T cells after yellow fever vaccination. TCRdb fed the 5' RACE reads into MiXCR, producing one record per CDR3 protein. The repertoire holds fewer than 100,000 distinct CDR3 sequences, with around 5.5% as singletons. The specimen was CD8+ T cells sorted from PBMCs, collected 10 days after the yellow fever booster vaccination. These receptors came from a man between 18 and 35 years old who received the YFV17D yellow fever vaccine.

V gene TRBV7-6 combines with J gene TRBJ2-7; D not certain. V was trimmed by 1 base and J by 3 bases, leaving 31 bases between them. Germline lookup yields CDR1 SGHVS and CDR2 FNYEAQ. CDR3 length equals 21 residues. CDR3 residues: CASSLEPPVYSSGENFYEQYF. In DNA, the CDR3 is TGTGCCAGCAGCTTAGAACCTCCCGTTTATTCGAGTGGGGAAAATTTCTACGAGCAGTACTTC. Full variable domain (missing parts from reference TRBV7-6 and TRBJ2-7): GAGVSQSPRYKVTKRGQDVALRCDPISGHVSLYWYRQALGQGPEFLTYFNYEAQQDKSGLPNDRFSAERPEGSISTLTIQRTEQRDSAMYRCASSLEPPVYSSGENFYEQYFGPGTRLTVT.

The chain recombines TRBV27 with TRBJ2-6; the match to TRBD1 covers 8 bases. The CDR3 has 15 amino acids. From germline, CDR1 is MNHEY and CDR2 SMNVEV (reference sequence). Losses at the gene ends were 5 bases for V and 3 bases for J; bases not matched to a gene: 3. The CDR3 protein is CASSLTGVGANVLTF. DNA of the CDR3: TGTGCCAGCAGTCTGACAGGGGTTGGGGCCAACGTCCTGACTTTC.